This T cell receptor (beta chain) came from a study of shared clonotypes between healthy human individuals. Overall study: In total, the donors were two women and a few men aged 18 to 49. Broader study findings: Non-shared clonotypes showed lower generation probabilities than clonotypes common to all four donors.

Turning to this clone: Its antigen is unknown.

The method was immunoSEQ multiplex PCR; TCRdb's version includes in-frame clones alone and lacks a portion of them. The repertoire holds 2 million to 2.5 million clones, approximately 93% seen once, with about 0.39% in the top ten. The V segment lost 10 bases and the J segment 6 bases; nucleotides outside the gene matches: 9. Germline CDR1 is SGHTA and CDR2 is FQGNSA. The CDR3 totals 13 residues. Specimen: naive CD4+ T cells from PBMCs. As to subset: CD45RA+ positively selected. The V gene is TRBV7-2, the J gene TRBJ2-3; TRBD2 aligns across 8 bases. The clonotype comes from a man younger than 35 in good health. Some clones in this sample may be carry-over from other donors' samples. In DNA form, the CDR3 reads TGTGCCACCGCCGGGACTAGAGTGGATACGCAGTATTTT. Amino acid sequence: CATAGTRVDTQYF. The full variable domain, its missing parts supplied by reference TRBV7-2 and TRBJ2-3, is GAGVSQSPSNKVTEKGKDVELRCDPISGHTALYWYRQSLGQGLEFLIYFQGNSAPDKSGLPSDRFSAERTGGSVSTLTIQRTQQEDSAVYLCATAGTRVDTQYFGPGTRLTVL.